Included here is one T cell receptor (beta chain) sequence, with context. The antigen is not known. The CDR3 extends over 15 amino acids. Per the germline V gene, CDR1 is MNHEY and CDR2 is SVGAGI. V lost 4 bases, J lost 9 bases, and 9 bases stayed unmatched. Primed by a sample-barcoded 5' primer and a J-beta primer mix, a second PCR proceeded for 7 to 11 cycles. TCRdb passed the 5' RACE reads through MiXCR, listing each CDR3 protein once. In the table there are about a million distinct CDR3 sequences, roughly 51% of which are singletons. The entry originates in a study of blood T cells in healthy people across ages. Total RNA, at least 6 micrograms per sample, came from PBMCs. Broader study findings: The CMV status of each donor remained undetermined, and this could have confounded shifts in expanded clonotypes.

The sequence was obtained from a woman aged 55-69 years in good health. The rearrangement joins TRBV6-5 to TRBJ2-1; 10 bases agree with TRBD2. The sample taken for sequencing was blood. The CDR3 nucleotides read TGTGCCAGCAGTTCCCTAGCGGGAGTTCGGAGTGAGCAGTTCTTC. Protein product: CASSSLAGVRSEQFF.